One sample yielded the 24 T cell receptor beta chains listed below, sequenced in a study of T cells in women clearing cervical HPV infection listed by TCRdb under 2018. The library was made by the immunoSEQ multiplex PCR assay. The immuneACCESS repertoire file appears here via TCRdb, limited to in-frame rearrangements. These files lack a portion of the clones; in checked studies, under half of the deficit traces to unresolved V genes, and the cause of the others is not known. This sample's table lists tens of thousands of clones. The ten largest account for roughly 7.2% of the sample. The source material was blood buffy coat. Every receptor here comes from a woman aged 18 to 75 with a cervical HPV16 infection that either progressed to CIN3+ or cleared (not recorded which).

A remark on this clone: Its ends do not fully match the called genes, so a read error is possible. The CDR3 extends 3 residues past the end of the read, so its final part is completed from the germline J gene. This chain joins TRBV7-7 and TRBJ2-3; 7 bases agree with TRBD1. Germline CDR1 SSHAT, CDR2 FNYEAQ (reference sequence). The CDR3 contains 16 residues. This CDR3 is CASSLATGTGTDTQYF. CDR3 DNA, as far as it was read: TGTGCTAGCAGCTTAGCGACAGGGACGGGCACAGATACG.

For this clone: The sequenced fragment ends 3 residues before the CDR3 boundary, so the rest is inferred from the germline J gene. The chain recombines TRBV5-1 with TRBJ2-5, with 9 nucleotides matching TRBD2. This CDR3 is built from 15 residues. Germline V gives CDR1 SGHRS, CDR2 YFSETQ. V gave up 6 bases and J gave up 5 bases; unmatched junction bases: 11. The CDR3 spells CASTQERGARETQYF. The DNA read from the CDR3 is TGCGCCAGCACCCAGGAGCGGGGGGCGCGTGAGACC.

About this clone: The CDR3 goes on 3 residues after the read ends, and that part is filled in from the germline J gene. The genes are TRBV2 and TRBJ2-7, with TRBD2 identical over 11 bases. The germline V gene encodes CDR1 SNHLY and CDR2 FYNNEI. This CDR3 is 15 amino acids long. V lost 5 bases to trimming and J lost 0 bases; unmatched junction nucleotides: 3. CDR3 DNA (partial): TGTGCCAGCAGTCCGACTAGCGGGGCCTCCTACGAG. It is translated as CASSPTSGASYE. The entire CDR3 reads CASSPTSGASYEQYF. The full variable domain, with the rest looked up from reference TRBV2 and TRBJ2-7, is EPEVTQTPSHQVTQMGQEVILRCVPISNHLYFYWYRQILGQKVEFLVSFYNNEISEKSEIFDDQFSVERPDGSNFTLKIRSTKLEDSAMYFCASSPTSGASYEQYFGPGTRLTVT.

The CDR3: CSYTSGNTGETQYF. The sequenced part of the CDR3 DNA is TGCAGTTATACTTCGGGGAATACGGGAGAGACC. The chain is built from TRBV20-1 and TRBJ2-5, with D perhaps matching TRBD2 (5 bases). The read is 3 residues too short to cover the CDR3 end, so that end is filled in from the germline J gene. The CDR3 loop spans 14 amino acids. Germline assignment: CDR1 DFQATT and CDR2 SNEGSKA (reference sequence). Between the trimmed V and J ends, which lost 8 bases and 4 bases, there was a span of 20 bases.

This clone registers medium-sized by frequency. Read data end 3 residues before the CDR3 end; the end is taken from the germline J gene. This chain uses TRBV2 with TRBJ1-4, with TRBD1 matching 11 bases. Germline CDR1 and CDR2: SNHLY and FYNNEI. J was trimmed by 4 bases and V by 4 bases; bases with no gene match: 5. This CDR3 spans 16 amino acids. The CDR3 loop reads CASSVGQGAVNEKLFF. The CDR3 bases that were read are TGTGCCAGCAGTGTAGGACAGGGGGCTGTTAATGAAAAA.

Comment on this clone: The read finishes 3 residues shy of the CDR3 end, and the germline J gene is used to complete it. V and J are TRBV2 and TRBJ2-1; TRBD2 is a possible D gene (7 bases). Germline CDR1 and CDR2: SNHLY and FYNNEI. The germline V and J ends were trimmed by 9 bases and 4 bases, with 19 bases remaining between them. This CDR3 spans 15 amino acids. The CDR3 reads CARRGGGSYYNEQFF. CDR3 DNA, as far as it was read: TGTGCCAGACGAGGGGGGGGAAGTTATTACAATGAG.

To note about this clone: Coverage ceases 3 residues before the CDR3 finishes, and the germline J gene fills in the end. The chain recombines TRBV10-3 with TRBJ2-6; no definite D call. The CDR3 length is 17 residues. The germline CDR1 and CDR2 sequences are ENHRY and SYGVKD. Trimming left V 0 bases short and J 1 base short, with 10 bases between. Partial CDR3 DNA: TGTGCCATCAGTGAGTCGGCTGGTCCATCTGGGGCCAACGTC. Amino acid sequence: CAISESAGPSGANV. The whole CDR3 sequence is CAISESAGPSGANVLTF.

Turning to this clone: The observed sequence ends 3 residues before the CDR3 terminus, with the missing tail filled in from the germline J gene. This sequence joins TRBV18 and TRBJ2-5, with TRBD2 matching over 14 bases. The ends lost 0 bases at V and 5 bases at J; junction bases unmatched: 5. CDR1 is KGHSH and CDR2 is LQKENI in the germline V gene. The CDR3 covers 17 residues. Incomplete CDR3 DNA: TGTGCCAGCTCACCACCGCGGACTAGCGGGGGGTTGGAGACC. The encoded protein is CASSPPRTSGGLET. The full CDR3 sequence reads CASSPPRTSGGLETQYF. The full variable domain, with the rest looked up from reference TRBV18 and TRBJ2-5, is NAGVMQNPRHLVRRRGQEARLRCSPMKGHSHVYWYRQLPEEGLKFMVYLQKENIIDESGMPKERFSAEFPKEGPSILRIQQVVRGDSAAYFCASSPPRTSGGLETQYFGPGTRLLVL.

On this clone: Sequencing ends 3 residues short of the CDR3 end; the germline J gene provides the rest. This chain joins TRBV5-1 and TRBJ1-1; maybe TRBD1 (5 bases). Germline V gives CDR1 SGHRS, CDR2 YFSETQ. The CDR3 covers 13 residues. The V and J ends lost 0 bases and 5 bases respectively, with 8 bases between them. CDR3 DNA, as far as it was read: TGCGCCAGCAGCTTGGCAGGGCAGACTGAA. This codes for CASSLAGQTE. Given in full, the CDR3 is CASSLAGQTEAFF.

The sequenced CDR3 bases are TGTGCCAGCAGCTTTTCCGAGGGCCCTGGC. Amino acids: CASSFSEGPG. The CDR3 reads in full as CASSFSEGPGYTF. The chain joins TRBV11-2 to TRBJ1-2; the D is unclear. The read falls 3 residues short of the CDR3 end, and the missing part is taken from the germline J gene. V dropped 3 bases and J dropped 7 bases, with 12 bases sitting between them. The CDR3 length is 13 residues. Germline assignment: CDR1 SGHAT and CDR2 FQNNGV.

As concerns this clone: The CDR3 end falls 3 residues outside the read, so it is completed with the germline J gene. The genes are TRBV23-1 and TRBJ2-1; 9 bases are shared with TRBD1. Being an ORF, TRBV23-1 has a function that is uncertain. The CDR3 extends over 15 amino acids. V trimming: 6 bases; J trimming: 5 bases; junction bases outside the gene matches: 8. The chain's CDR3 is CASRARDRVDNEQFF. CDR3 bases read: TGCGCCAGCAGGGCCCGGGACAGGGTAGACAATGAG.

In regard to this clone: The read comes to an end 3 residues before the CDR3 does, leaving the germline J gene to fill in the end. This chain links TRBV30 with TRBJ1-1, with D perhaps matching TRBD1 (5 bases). This CDR3 is 13 amino acids long. CDR1 is GTSNPN, CDR2 SVGIG, per germline (reference sequence). The DNA read from the CDR3 is TGTGCCTGGAGACCGACAGTTTCGGCCGAA. Encoded protein: CAWRPTVSAE. The CDR3 reads in full as CAWRPTVSAEAFF.

CDR3 amino acids: CASSSDQVYAFF. CDR3 bases read: TGTGCCAGCAGCTCCGATCAGGTATAC. The chain joins TRBV11-2 to TRBJ1-1; D not certain. Coverage ceases 3 residues before the CDR3 finishes, and the germline J gene fills in the end. This CDR3 has 12 residues. The germline V gene encodes CDR1 SGHAT and CDR2 FQNNGV.

Concerning this clone itself: With the read ending 3 residues before the CDR3 end, the germline J gene is used to fill in that end. The chain is built from TRBV6-1 and TRBJ2-3, with TRBD1 matching 7 bases. Germline values: CDR1 MNHNS, CDR2 SASEGT. The CDR3 runs to 16 residues. The sequenced part of the CDR3 DNA is TGTGCCAGCAGTGAAGCATCAATAGGGGGCGGTCAGCCG. This encodes CASSEASIGGGQP. The entire CDR3 is CASSEASIGGGQPQYF.

In regard to this clone: The read ends 3 residues before the CDR3 terminus; that terminus is restored from the germline J gene. The chain uses TRBV10-3 and TRBJ2-1; TRBD2 agrees at 8 bases. Per germline, CDR1 ENHRY and CDR2 SYGVKD. The J segment lost 2 bases and the V segment lost 4 bases, leaving 13 bases of the junction unmatched. The CDR3 has 18 residues. CDR3 amino acids: CAISGSGNSAGAYNEQFF. CDR3 bases read: TGTGCCATCAGTGGCTCGGGAAATTCAGCGGGGGCCTACAATGAG.

In regard to this clone: The DNA ends 3 residues before the CDR3 does, and the rest of the CDR3 is filled in from the germline J gene. The genes are TRBV7-2 and TRBJ2-7; TRBD1 agrees at 9 bases. The CDR3 length is 14 residues. The V gene's germline CDR1 is SGHTA and CDR2 FQGNSA. The V gene end was trimmed by 5 bases and the J gene end by 4 bases; junction bases not matched to a gene: 6. The CDR3 reads CASSTRTGEYEQYF. The CDR3 DNA, read in part, is TGTGCCAGCAGCACCCGGACAGGGGAATACGAG.

Note on this clone: The CDR3 is cut off 3 residues early in the read; its end comes from the germline J gene. The chain links TRBV23-1 to TRBJ1-1; no reliable D call. TRBV23-1 is noted as an ORF with a role that remains uncertain. V lost 2 bases and J 2 bases, leaving 6 bases between the germline ends. The CDR3 is 13 residues long. CDR3: CASSQRENTEAFF. CDR3 DNA (partial): TGCGCCAGCAGTCAACGCGAAAACACTGAA.

As to this clone: The read halts 3 residues ahead of the CDR3 end, with the missing end drawn from the germline J gene. The chain combines TRBV5-1 with TRBJ1-6; 9 bases match TRBD1. V lost 0 bases, J lost 6 bases, and 16 bases stayed unmatched. The length of the CDR3 is 20 residues. Germline-derived CDR1 and CDR2 are SGHRS and YFSETQ. The part of the CDR3 DNA that was read is TGCGCCAGCAGCTTGGCCGGACAGGGGTTTGTCTCGGATCGTAATTCACCC. Its protein product is CASSLAGQGFVSDRNSP. The CDR3 in its entirety is CASSLAGQGFVSDRNSPLHF.

As to this clone: Read coverage stops 3 residues before the CDR3 terminus; the germline J gene supplies the remainder. The genes are TRBV7-3 and TRBJ1-4; weak D call: TRBD1 (5 bases). The CDR3 has 18 amino acids. Germline CDR1 and CDR2: SGHTA and FQGTGA. CDR3 DNA (partial): TGTGCCAGCAGCCCCACAGTTGGTTCTTTAGCTGGGGCCAACGTA. Residues: CASSPTVGSLAGANV. The entire CDR3 sequence reads CASSPTVGSLAGANVLFF.

About this clone: With the read ending 3 residues before the CDR3 end, the germline J gene is used to fill in that end. The chain has TRBV27 and TRBJ1-6, with 8 bases that match TRBD1. Germline CDR1 and CDR2: MNHEY and SMNVEV (reference sequence). Germline trimming cut 2 bases from V and 7 bases from J; bases unmatched to any gene: 7. This CDR3 comprises 16 residues. CDR3 protein: CASSLRAGTGNSPLHF. The CDR3 bases that were read are TGTGCCAGCAGTTTAAGGGCCGGGACAGGAAATTCACCC.

The CDR3 is CASSPGQTNNSPLFF. The sequenced CDR3 bases are TGTGCCAGCAGTCCGGGACAGACAAATAATTCACCA. The chain couples TRBV2 to TRBJ1-4; 7 nucleotides match TRBD1. The DNA ends 3 residues before the CDR3 does, and the rest of the CDR3 is filled in from the germline J gene. Germline CDR1 reads SNHLY; CDR2 reads FYNNEI. The CDR3 spans 15 residues.

In regard to this clone: The read is 3 residues too short to cover the CDR3 end, so that end is filled in from the germline J gene. The chain recombines TRBV2 with TRBJ2-6, with 7 bases matching TRBD2. CDR3 length equals 15 residues. The junction had 3 bases not matched to a gene; V was cut back by 5 bases and J by 2 bases. In germline, CDR1 is SNHLY, CDR2 FYNNEI. CDR3: CASSLTSAGANVLTF. The part of the CDR3 DNA that was read is TGTGCCAGCAGTTTAACTAGCGCTGGGGCCAACGTC.

A remark on this clone: The missing CDR3 end, 3 residues past where the read stops, is filled in from the germline J gene. V usage is TRBV6-2 or TRBV6-3 and J usage is TRBJ2-6, with D maybe TRBD2 (5 bases). Germline CDR1 MNHEY, CDR2 SVGEGT. The CDR3 loop spans 12 amino acids. Here the CDR3 reads CASSYSRRVLTF. The part of the CDR3 DNA that was read is TGTGCCAGCAGTTACTCGCGGAGGGTC.

About this clone itself: The read terminates 3 residues ahead of where the CDR3 ends, so the germline J gene completes it. This chain connects TRBV5-4 to TRBJ2-5; 13 bases agree with TRBD2. Germline assignment: CDR1 SGHNT and CDR2 YYREEE (reference sequence). The CDR3 is 16 residues long. V gave up 4 bases and J gave up 3 bases; unmatched junction bases: 6. Partial CDR3 DNA: TGTGCCAGCAGCGGTACTAGCGGGGGGGCCAAAGAGACC. It yields the protein CASSGTSGGAKET. Given in full, the CDR3 is CASSGTSGGAKETQYF.